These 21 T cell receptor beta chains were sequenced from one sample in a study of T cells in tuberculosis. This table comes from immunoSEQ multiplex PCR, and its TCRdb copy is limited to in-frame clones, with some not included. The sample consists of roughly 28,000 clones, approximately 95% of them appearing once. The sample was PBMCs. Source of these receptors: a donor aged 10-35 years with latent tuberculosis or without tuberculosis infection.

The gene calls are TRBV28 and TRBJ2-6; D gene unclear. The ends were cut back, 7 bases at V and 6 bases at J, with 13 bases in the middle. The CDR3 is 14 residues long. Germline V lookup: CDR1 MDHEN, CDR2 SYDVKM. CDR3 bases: TGTGCCAGCAAGGCGGTTTTGACGGCCAACGTCCTGACTTTC. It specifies CASKAVLTANVLTF.

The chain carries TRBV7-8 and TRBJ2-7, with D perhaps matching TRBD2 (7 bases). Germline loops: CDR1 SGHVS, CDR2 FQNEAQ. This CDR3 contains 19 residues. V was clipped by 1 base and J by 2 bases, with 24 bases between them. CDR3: CASSLVLAGAITSAYEQYF. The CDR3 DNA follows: TGTGCCAGCAGCTTAGTGTTGGCAGGGGCGATCACTAGCGCCTACGAGCAGTACTTC.

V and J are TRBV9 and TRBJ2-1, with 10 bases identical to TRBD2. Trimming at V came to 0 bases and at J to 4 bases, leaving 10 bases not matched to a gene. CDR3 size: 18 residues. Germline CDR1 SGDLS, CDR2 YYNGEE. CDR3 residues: CASSVGPLAGGYYNEQFF. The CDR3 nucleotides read TGTGCCAGCAGCGTAGGCCCTTTAGCGGGGGGATATTACAATGAGCAGTTCTTC.

The CDR3 region is CASSISADTQYF. CDR3 bases: TGTGCCAGTAGTATATCGGCAGATACGCAGTATTTT. The rearrangement joins TRBV19 to TRBJ2-3, with unresolved D. Between the trimmed V and J ends, which lost 2 bases and 4 bases, there was a span of 4 bases. This CDR3 has 12 amino acids. Germline V gene sequence: CDR1 LNHDA, CDR2 SQIVND (reference sequence).

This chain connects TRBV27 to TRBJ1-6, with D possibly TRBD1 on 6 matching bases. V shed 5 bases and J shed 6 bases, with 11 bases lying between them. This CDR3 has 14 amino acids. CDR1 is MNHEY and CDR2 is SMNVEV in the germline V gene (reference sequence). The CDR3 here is CASSTGYSNSPLHF. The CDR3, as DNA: TGTGCCAGCAGTACAGGGTATTCTAATTCACCCCTCCACTTT.

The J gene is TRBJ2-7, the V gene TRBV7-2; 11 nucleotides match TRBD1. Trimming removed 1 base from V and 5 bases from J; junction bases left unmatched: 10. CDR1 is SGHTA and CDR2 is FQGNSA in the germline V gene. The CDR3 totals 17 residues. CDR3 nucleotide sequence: TGTGCCAGCAGCTTAGTCTTTCCGGGACAGGGGGTCCACGAGCAGTACTTC. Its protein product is CASSLVFPGQGVHEQYF.

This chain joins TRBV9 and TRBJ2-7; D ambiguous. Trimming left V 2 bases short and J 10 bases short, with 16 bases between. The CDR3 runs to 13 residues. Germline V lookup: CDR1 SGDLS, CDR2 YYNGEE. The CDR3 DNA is TGTGCCAGCAGCGTGGGCCGAGCTACGGATCAGTACTTC. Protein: CASSVGRATDQYF. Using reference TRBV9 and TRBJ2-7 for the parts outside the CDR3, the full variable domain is DSGVTQTPKHLITATGQRVTLRCSPRSGDLSVYWYQQSLDQGLQFLIQYYNGEERAKGNILERFSAQQFPDLHSELNLSSLELGDSALYFCASSVGRATDQYFGPGTRLTVT.

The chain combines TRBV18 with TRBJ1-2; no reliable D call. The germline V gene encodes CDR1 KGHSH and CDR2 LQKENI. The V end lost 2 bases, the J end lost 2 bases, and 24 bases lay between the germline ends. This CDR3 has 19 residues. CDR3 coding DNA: TGTGCCAGCTCACCATCAGCATTATCAGGAAGACAACGCAACTATGGCTACACCTTC. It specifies CASSPSALSGRQRNYGYTF.

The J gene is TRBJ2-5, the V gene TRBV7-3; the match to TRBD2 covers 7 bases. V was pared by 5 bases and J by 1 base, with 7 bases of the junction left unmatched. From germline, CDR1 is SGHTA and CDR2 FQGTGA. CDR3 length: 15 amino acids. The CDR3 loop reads CASSPLGGSQETQYF. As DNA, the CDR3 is TGTGCCAGCAGCCCTCTGGGGGGGAGCCAAGAGACCCAGTACTTC.

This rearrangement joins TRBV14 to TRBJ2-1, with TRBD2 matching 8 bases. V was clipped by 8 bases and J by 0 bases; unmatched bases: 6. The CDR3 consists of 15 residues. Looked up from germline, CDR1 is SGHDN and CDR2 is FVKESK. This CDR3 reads CASGRSGSSYNEQFF. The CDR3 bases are TGTGCCAGCGGCAGAAGCGGGAGCTCCTACAATGAGCAGTTCTTC.

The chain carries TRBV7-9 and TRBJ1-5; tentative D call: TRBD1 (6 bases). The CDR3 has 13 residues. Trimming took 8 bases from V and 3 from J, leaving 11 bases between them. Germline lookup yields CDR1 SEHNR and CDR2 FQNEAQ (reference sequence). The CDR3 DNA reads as TGTGCCAGCGGAACAGGGAACAATCAGCCCCAGCATTTT. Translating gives CASGTGNNQPQHF. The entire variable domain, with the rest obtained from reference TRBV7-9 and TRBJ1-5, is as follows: DTGVSQNPRHKITKRGQNVTFRCDPISEHNRLYWYRQTLGQGPEFLTYFQNEAQLEKSRLLSDRFSAERPKGSFSTLEIQRTEQGDSAMYLCASGTGNNQPQHFGDGTRLSIL.

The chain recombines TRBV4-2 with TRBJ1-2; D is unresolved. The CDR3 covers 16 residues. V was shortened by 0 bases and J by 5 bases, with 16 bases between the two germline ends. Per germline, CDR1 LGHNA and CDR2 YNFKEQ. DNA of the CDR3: TGTGCCAGCAGCCAAGATCCGGTCATCGCGCCGTATGGCTACACCTTC. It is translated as CASSQDPVIAPYGYTF.

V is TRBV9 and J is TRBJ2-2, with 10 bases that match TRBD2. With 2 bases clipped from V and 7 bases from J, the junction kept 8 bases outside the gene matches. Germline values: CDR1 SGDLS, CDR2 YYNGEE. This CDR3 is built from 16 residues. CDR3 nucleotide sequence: TGTGCCAGCAGCGTTGACCCTAGCGGGAGTATCGGGGAGCTGTTTTTT. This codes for CASSVDPSGSIGELFF.

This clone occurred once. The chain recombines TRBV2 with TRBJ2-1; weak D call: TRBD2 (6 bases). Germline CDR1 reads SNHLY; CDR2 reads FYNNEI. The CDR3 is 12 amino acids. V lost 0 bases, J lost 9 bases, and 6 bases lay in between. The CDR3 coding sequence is TGTGCCAGCAGTGAAGCGGGAGGTGAGCAGTTCTTC. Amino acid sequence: CASSEAGGEQFF.

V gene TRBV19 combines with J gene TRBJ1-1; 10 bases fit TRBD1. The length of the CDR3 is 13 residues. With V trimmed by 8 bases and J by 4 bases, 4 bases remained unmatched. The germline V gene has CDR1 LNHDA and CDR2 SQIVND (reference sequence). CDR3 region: CASLTGGITEAFF. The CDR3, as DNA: TGTGCCAGTCTGACAGGGGGCATCACTGAAGCTTTCTTT.

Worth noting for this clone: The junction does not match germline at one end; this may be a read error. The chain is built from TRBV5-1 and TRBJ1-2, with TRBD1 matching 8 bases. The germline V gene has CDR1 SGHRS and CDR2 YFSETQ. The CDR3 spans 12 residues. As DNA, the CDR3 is TGCGCCAGCAGCCTGGAACGGACAGGGTTTCCCTTC. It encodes CASSLERTGFPF.

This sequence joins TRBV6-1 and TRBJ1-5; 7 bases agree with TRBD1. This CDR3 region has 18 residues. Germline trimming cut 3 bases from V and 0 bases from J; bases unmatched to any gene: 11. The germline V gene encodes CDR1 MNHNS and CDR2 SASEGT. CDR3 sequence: CASSDDVAGGVSNQPQHF. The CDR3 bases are TGTGCCAGCAGTGATGATGTGGCAGGGGGTGTTAGCAATCAGCCCCAGCATTTT.

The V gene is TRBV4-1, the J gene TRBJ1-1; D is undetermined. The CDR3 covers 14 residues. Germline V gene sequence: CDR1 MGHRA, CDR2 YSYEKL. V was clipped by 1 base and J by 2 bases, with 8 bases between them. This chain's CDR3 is CASSQVQRNTEAFF. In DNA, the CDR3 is TGCGCCAGCAGCCAAGTACAGAGAAACACTGAAGCTTTCTTT.

The CDR3 nucleotides read TGTGCCAGTAGTATAGTAGGGACAGAGGTGCACGAGACCCAGTACTTC. Its translation: CASSIVGTEVHETQYF. The chain carries TRBV19 and TRBJ2-5; TRBD1 matches at 7 bases. J was trimmed by 5 bases and V by 1 base; bases with no gene match: 10. CDR3 length: 16 amino acids. Germline V gives CDR1 LNHDA, CDR2 SQIVND (reference sequence).

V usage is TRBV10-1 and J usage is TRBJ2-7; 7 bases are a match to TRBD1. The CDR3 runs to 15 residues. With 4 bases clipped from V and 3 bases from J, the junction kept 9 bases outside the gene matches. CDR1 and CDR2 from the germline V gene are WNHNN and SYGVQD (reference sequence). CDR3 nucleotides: TGCGCCAGCAGTGGCCCGGGACAGAGTTTCTACGAGCAGTACTTC. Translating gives CASSGPGQSFYEQYF.

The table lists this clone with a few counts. CDR3 bases: TGTGCCAGCAGGGAATCACAGGTTAGAAATGAGCAGTTCTTC. It specifies CASRESQVRNEQFF. The rearrangement uses TRBV6-1 and TRBJ2-1, with a tentative D call TRBD1 (5 bases). The CDR3 has 14 amino acids. V was shortened by 6 bases and J by 7 bases, with 16 bases between the two germline ends. Germline V lookup: CDR1 MNHNS, CDR2 SASEGT.